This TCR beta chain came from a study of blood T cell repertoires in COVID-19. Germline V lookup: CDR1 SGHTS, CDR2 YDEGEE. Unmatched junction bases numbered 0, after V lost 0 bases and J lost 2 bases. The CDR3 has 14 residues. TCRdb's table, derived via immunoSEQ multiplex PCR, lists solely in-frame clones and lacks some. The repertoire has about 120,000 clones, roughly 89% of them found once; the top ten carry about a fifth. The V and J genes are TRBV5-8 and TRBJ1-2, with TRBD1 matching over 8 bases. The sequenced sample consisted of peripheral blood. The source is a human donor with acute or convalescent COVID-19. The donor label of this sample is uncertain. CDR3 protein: CASSLGTGNYGYTF. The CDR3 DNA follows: TGTGCCAGCAGCTTGGGGACAGGGAACTATGGCTACACCTTC.